This TCR beta chain is from a study of identical twins. Notes on the study in general: Models underestimated TCR alpha sharing (out-of-frame) in monozygotic twins. For out-of-frame alpha sequences shared by twins, low generation probability was in excess. Invariant populations such as MAIT and iNKT cells could partly muddle zero-insertion analyses.

TCRdb processed the 5' RACE reads anew with MiXCR; each CDR3 protein has one entry. The sample comprises under 350,000 distinct CDR3 sequences, 9.5% of which are singletons, and roughly 6.8% rests with the top ten. Note on this clonotype: Its target is not known.

Germline V CDR1 and CDR2: SGDLS, YYNGEE. The CDR3 length is 14 residues. V was pared by 3 bases and J by 7 bases, with 17 bases between. The same sample was also studied in work on yellow fever vaccine responses in identical twins. That study reports: Twins' vaccine T cell response reportedly seemed partly convergent, partly personalized.

The V and J genes are TRBV9 and TRBJ2-7; no clear D. Sequenced: CD8+ T cells sorted from blood. This TCR was recovered from a woman younger than 30 in good health. CDR3 sequence reads: CASSASDPGGEQYF. CDR3 nucleotides: TGTGCCAGCAGCGCGTCGGACCCAGGCGGAGAGCAGTACTTC. Combining the CDR3 with reference TRBV9 and TRBJ2-7 gives the whole variable domain DSGVTQTPKHLITATGQRVTLRCSPRSGDLSVYWYQQSLDQGLQFLIQYYNGEERAKGNILERFSAQQFPDLHSELNLSSLELGDSALYFCASSASDPGGEQYFGPGTRLTVT.